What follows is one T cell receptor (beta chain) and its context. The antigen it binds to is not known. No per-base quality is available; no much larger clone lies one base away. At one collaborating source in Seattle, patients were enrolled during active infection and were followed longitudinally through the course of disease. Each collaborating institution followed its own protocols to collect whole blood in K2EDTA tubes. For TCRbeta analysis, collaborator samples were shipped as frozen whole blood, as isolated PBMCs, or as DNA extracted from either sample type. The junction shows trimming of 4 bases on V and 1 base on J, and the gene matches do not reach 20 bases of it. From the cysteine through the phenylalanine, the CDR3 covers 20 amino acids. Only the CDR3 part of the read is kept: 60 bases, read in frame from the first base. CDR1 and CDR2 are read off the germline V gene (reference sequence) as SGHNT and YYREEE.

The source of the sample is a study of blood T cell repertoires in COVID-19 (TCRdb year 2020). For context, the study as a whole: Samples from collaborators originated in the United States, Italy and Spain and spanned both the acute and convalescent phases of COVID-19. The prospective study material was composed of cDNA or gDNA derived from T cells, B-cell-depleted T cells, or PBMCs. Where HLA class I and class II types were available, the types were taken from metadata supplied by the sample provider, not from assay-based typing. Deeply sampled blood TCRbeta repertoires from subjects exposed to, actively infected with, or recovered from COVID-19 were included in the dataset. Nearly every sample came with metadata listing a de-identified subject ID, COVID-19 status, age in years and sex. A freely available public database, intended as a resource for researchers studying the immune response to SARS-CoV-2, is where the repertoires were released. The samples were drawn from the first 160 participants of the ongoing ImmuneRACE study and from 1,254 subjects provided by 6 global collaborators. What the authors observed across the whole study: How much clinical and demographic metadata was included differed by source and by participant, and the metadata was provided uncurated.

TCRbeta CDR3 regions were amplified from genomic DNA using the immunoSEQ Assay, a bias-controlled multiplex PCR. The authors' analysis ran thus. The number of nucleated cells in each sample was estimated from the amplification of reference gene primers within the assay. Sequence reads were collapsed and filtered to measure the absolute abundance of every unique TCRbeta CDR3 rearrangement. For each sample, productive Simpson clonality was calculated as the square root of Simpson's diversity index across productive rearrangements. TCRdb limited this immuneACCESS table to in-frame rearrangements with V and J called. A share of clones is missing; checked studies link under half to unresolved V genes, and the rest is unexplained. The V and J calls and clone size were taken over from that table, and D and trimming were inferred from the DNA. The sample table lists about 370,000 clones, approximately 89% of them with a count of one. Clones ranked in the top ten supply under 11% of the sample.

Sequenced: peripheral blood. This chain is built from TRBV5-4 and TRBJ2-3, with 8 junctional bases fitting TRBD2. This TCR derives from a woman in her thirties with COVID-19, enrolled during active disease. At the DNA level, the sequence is TGTGCCAGCAGCCGCCCCGGCGGGAGCGGGAGAGGGGAGGGCACAGATACGCAGTATTTT. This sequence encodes CASSRPGGSGRGEGTDTQYF.